Described below is a single TCR beta chain sequence and its context. Its antigen is unknown. This entry is derived from a study of a mutant IDH1 vaccine in newly diagnosed glioma. The data were produced by immunoSEQ multiplex PCR, yet TCRdb's version contains in-frame clones alone and is incomplete. The data contain around 30,000 clones, 85% to 90% of them singletons. Study results and caveats: No link was apparently found between pseudoprogression and changes in top peripheral T cell clonotypes.

J was trimmed by 0 bases and V by 8 bases; bases with no gene match: 4. The germline gives CDR1 ENHRY, CDR2 SYGVKD. The CDR3 loop spans 15 amino acids. The time point was: week 23, last vaccination. The study gave 300 ug of mutant IDH1 20-mer peptide per vaccine dose, with topical imiquimod. Material: PBMCs, obtained from a glioma patient whose treatment included an IDH1 peptide vaccine. V and J are TRBV10-3 and TRBJ2-6; 7 bases align to TRBD2. The receptor comes from a man aged 40-49 years with glioma. Written as DNA, the CDR3 is TGTGCCATCCGGGCGGGAGACTCTGGGGCCAACGTCCTGACTTTC. Translating it yields CAIRAGDSGANVLTF.